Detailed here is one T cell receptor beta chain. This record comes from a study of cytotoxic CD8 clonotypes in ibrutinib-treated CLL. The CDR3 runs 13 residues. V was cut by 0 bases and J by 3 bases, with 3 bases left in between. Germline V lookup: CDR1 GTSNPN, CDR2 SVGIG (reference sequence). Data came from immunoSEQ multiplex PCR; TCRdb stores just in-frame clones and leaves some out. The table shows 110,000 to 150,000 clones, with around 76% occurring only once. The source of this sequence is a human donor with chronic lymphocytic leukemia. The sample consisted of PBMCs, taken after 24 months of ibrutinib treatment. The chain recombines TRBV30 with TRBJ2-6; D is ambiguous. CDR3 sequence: CAWSVGGANVLTF. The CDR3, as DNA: TGTGCCTGGAGTGTGGGTGGGGCCAACGTCCTGACTTTC.